A single sample is the source of the 30 T cell receptor beta chains below, sequenced in a study of OX40 agonist ivuxolimab in advanced cancers. The data were produced by immunoSEQ multiplex PCR, yet TCRdb's version contains in-frame clones alone and is incomplete. This sample has approximately 40,000 clones, with about 90% found just once. The specimen was CD4+ or CD8+ T cells sorted from blood, collected in a trial of the OX40 agonist ivuxolimab. Receptors originate from an adult with an advanced solid tumor such as melanoma, head and neck, liver or kidney cancer.

The CDR3 nucleotides read TGTGCCAGCAGCTTTTTTTCCGGGACCAGGGCTGTCGAGCAGTACTTC. It encodes CASSFFSGTRAVEQYF. This chain uses TRBV5-6 with TRBJ2-7; possibly TRBD1 or TRBD2 for D (5 bases each). The V and J ends lost 2 bases and 6 bases respectively, with 21 bases between them. The germline gives CDR1 SGHDT, CDR2 YYEEEE. The CDR3 loop spans 16 amino acids.

The chain combines TRBV7-9 with TRBJ2-1; 11 bases agree with TRBD2. Germline CDR1 SEHNR, CDR2 FQNEAQ (reference sequence). The CDR3 contains 15 residues. V lost 3 bases, J lost 7 bases, and 5 bases stayed unmatched. The CDR3 DNA follows: TGTGCCAGCAGCTTCATTAGCGGGAGGGCGAATGAGCAGTTCTTC. It codes for CASSFISGRANEQFF.

This chain links TRBV19 with TRBJ1-5; 9 nucleotides align to TRBD1. The CDR3 sequence is 15 residues long. CDR1 and CDR2 from the germline V gene are LNHDA and SQIVND (reference sequence). Trimming took 3 bases from V and 4 from J; bases not matched to a gene: 4. The DNA for the CDR3 is TGTGCCAGTAGTATTACCGGGACAGGGAATCAGCCCCAGCATTTT. Amino acids: CASSITGTGNQPQHF.

This clone was detected only once. This sequence joins TRBV2 and TRBJ1-1, with no clear D. In germline, CDR1 is SNHLY, CDR2 FYNNEI. V was clipped by 3 bases and J by 2 bases, with 4 bases between them. This CDR3 is 12 amino acids long. This CDR3 reads CASSDINTEAFF. The CDR3 coding sequence is TGTGCCAGCAGTGACATCAACACTGAAGCTTTCTTT.

This clone has just one count. The chain couples TRBV28 to TRBJ2-1; D could derive from TRBD1 or TRBD2 (5 bases each). The V end was cut by 5 bases, the J end by 6 bases, with 11 bases between. The germline V gene encodes CDR1 MDHEN and CDR2 SYDVKM. The CDR3 has 13 residues. Here the CDR3 reads CASSGGPRNEQFF. As DNA, the CDR3 is TGTGCCAGCAGTGGGGGACCCCGCAATGAGCAGTTCTTC.

The chain uses TRBV7-9 and TRBJ2-7; no definite D call. There are 13 residues in the CDR3. The V gene lost 6 bases and the J gene lost 5 bases, with 14 bases spanning the gap. Germline CDR1 reads SEHNR; CDR2 reads FQNEAQ (reference sequence). The CDR3 loop reads CASSGLGSDEQYF. CDR3 nucleotide sequence: TGTGCCAGCAGTGGTCTGGGGTCGGACGAGCAGTACTTC. The whole variable domain, filled in from reference TRBV7-9 and TRBJ2-7, reads DTGVSQNPRHKITKRGQNVTFRCDPISEHNRLYWYRQTLGQGPEFLTYFQNEAQLEKSRLLSDRFSAERPKGSFSTLEIQRTEQGDSAMYLCASSGLGSDEQYFGPGTRLTVT.

This chain connects TRBV28 to TRBJ2-7; D perhaps matches TRBD1 (6 bases). This CDR3 has 16 residues. V lost 6 bases, J lost 0 bases, and 18 bases lay in between. CDR1 and CDR2 (germline): MDHEN, SYDVKM. CDR3 nucleotide sequence: TGTGCCAGCAGGCAACGGATGGACAGCCTCTCCTACGAGCAGTACTTC. Translation: CASRQRMDSLSYEQYF.

This clone was recorded only once. The DNA of the CDR3 is TGTGCCAGCAGCCCCCTAGCGGGAGGGGCCGCAGATACGCAGTATTTT. Translation: CASSPLAGGAADTQYF. The chain carries TRBV9 and TRBJ2-3; 12 nucleotides line up with TRBD2. There are 16 residues in the CDR3. The V segment lost 4 bases and the J segment 4 bases; nucleotides outside the gene matches: 7. Germline assignment: CDR1 SGDLS and CDR2 YYNGEE.

The CDR3 DNA follows: TGTGCCAGCAGTTTAGGTGTTGGACAGGACGTTGGCTACACCTTC. It is translated as CASSLGVGQDVGYTF. This chain links TRBV27 with TRBJ1-2; 7 nucleotides align to TRBD1. The CDR3 contains 15 residues. CDR1 MNHEY and CDR2 SMNVEV come from the germline V gene (reference sequence). V shed 2 bases and J 7 bases; nucleotides not matched to a gene: 10.

The rearrangement links TRBV28 to TRBJ1-2, with TRBD1 as a possible D gene (5 bases). Germline V gene data show CDR1 as MDHEN and CDR2 as SYDVKM. This CDR3 has 12 residues. The germline V and J ends were trimmed by 6 bases and 8 bases, with 13 bases remaining between them. The CDR3 loop reads CASRRRRDGYTF. The DNA for the CDR3 is TGTGCCAGCAGGCGCCGCAGGGACGGCTACACCTTC.

This chain uses TRBV6-5 with TRBJ2-7, with D unclear. Germline loops: CDR1 MNHEY, CDR2 SVGAGI. The CDR3 has 14 residues. V was shortened by 0 bases and J by 3 bases, with 9 bases between the two germline ends. Here the CDR3 DNA reads TGTGCCAGCAGTTACTCGATTAGCAGCTACGAGCAGTACTTC. It is translated as CASSYSISSYEQYF.

The rearrangement joins TRBV11-2 to TRBJ2-7; D gene uncertain. Germline V gene lookup returns CDR1 SGHAT and CDR2 FQNNGV. V was shortened by 3 bases and J by 3 bases, with 12 bases between the two germline ends. This CDR3 region has 14 residues. CDR3 DNA: TGTGCCAGCAGCTTTAACCTTGGCGGCTACGAGCAGTACTTC. Translation gives CASSFNLGGYEQYF.

Here the CDR3 reads CASSSSQAYNEQFF. The CDR3 DNA reads as TGTGCCAGCAGTTCAAGCCAAGCCTACAATGAGCAGTTCTTC. The rearrangement joins TRBV6-6 to TRBJ2-1; D gene uncertain. Trimming took off 4 bases at V and 2 bases at J, with 9 bases between the two ends. Germline V gene sequence: CDR1 MNHNY, CDR2 SVGAGI (reference sequence). The CDR3 has 14 amino acids.

This clone was seen a single time. The rearrangement joins TRBV28 to TRBJ1-2; tentative D call: TRBD1 (6 bases). The V gene lost 2 bases and the J gene lost 6 bases, with 13 bases spanning the gap. Per germline, CDR1 MDHEN and CDR2 SYDVKM. The CDR3 length is 14 residues. The CDR3 loop reads CASSLQGRVNGYTF. CDR3 coding DNA: TGTGCCAGCAGTTTACAGGGGAGGGTCAATGGCTACACCTTC.

The chain employs TRBV6-5 and TRBJ2-1; 8 bases are a match to TRBD2. CDR1 and CDR2 (germline): MNHEY, SVGAGI. CDR3 size: 15 residues. Trimming at V came to 0 bases and at J to 8 bases, leaving 6 bases not matched to a gene. The CDR3 DNA sequence: TGTGCCAGCAGTTACTCGGGACTAGGAGTGGATGAGCAGTTCTTC. Amino acids: CASSYSGLGVDEQFF.

This clone was detected once. V gene TRBV28 combines with J gene TRBJ2-1; D is unclear. V was shortened by 5 bases and J by 7 bases, with 6 bases between the two germline ends. The CDR3 contains 11 residues. Per the germline V gene, CDR1 is MDHEN and CDR2 is SYDVKM. The CDR3: CASSSRNEQFF. CDR3 nucleotide sequence: TGTGCCAGCAGTAGTAGGAATGAGCAGTTCTTC.

The chain carries TRBV23-1 and TRBJ1-1, with D unclear. TRBV23-1 is recorded as an ORF, its role being uncertain. The CDR3 has 17 amino acids. Trimming shortened V by 6 bases and J by 1 base, and 21 bases separated the two germline ends. The DNA of the CDR3 is TGCGCCAGCAGCCGAGTACCCGGACGTTATTGGAACACTGAAGCTTTCTTT. It encodes CASSRVPGRYWNTEAFF.

This clone is a singleton in its sample. The chain combines TRBV13 with TRBJ2-2; no clear D. Trimming took 6 bases from V and 5 from J, leaving 13 bases between them. The CDR3 extends over 14 amino acids. CDR1 and CDR2 (germline): PRHDT, FYEKMQ (reference sequence). CDR3 DNA sequence: TGTGCCAGCAGAGGGCAGATCCCGACCGGGGAGCTGTTTTTT. Protein sequence: CASRGQIPTGELFF. Based on the CDR3 plus reference TRBV13 and TRBJ2-2, the full variable domain is AAGVIQSPRHLIKEKRETATLKCYPIPRHDTVYWYQQGPGQDPQFLISFYEKMQSDKGSIPDRFSAQQFSDYHSELNMSSLELGDSALYFCASRGQIPTGELFFGEGSRLTVL.

In this sample, this clone turned up once. The chain couples TRBV5-1 to TRBJ2-7; D tentatively fits TRBD1 or TRBD2 (5 bases each). V was clipped by 2 bases and J by 1 base, with 13 bases between them. Germline loops: CDR1 SGHRS, CDR2 YFSETQ. The CDR3 covers 15 residues. CDR3 sequence reads: CASSFEGSGSYEQYF. The CDR3 DNA reads TGCGCCAGCAGCTTTGAGGGGTCGGGATCCTACGAGCAGTACTTC.

This chain uses TRBV28 with TRBJ1-5, with D possibly being TRBD1 (5 bases). V was clipped by 2 bases and J by 6 bases, with 11 bases between them. There are 14 residues in the CDR3. Germline V lookup: CDR1 MDHEN, CDR2 SYDVKM. In DNA form, the CDR3 reads TGTGCCAGCAGTTTAGTAGGGGAGGTTCAGCCCCAGCATTTT. This codes for CASSLVGEVQPQHF. The full variable domain, with the rest looked up from reference TRBV28 and TRBJ1-5, is DVKVTQSSRYLVKRTGEKVFLECVQDMDHENMFWYRQDPGLGLRLIYFSYDVKMKEKGDIPEGYSVSREKKERFSLILESASTNQTSMYLCASSLVGEVQPQHFGDGTRLSIL.

V usage is TRBV4-1 and J usage is TRBJ1-2, with 10 positions matching TRBD1. The CDR3 is 14 residues long. J gave up 8 bases and V 2 bases, and 5 bases lay outside the gene matches. Germline V gene sequence: CDR1 MGHRA, CDR2 YSYEKL. The CDR3 DNA is TGCGCCAGCAGCCAACAGACAGGGGGCGGAGGCTACACCTTC. Protein: CASSQQTGGGGYTF.

The chain has TRBV20-1 and TRBJ2-5; no clear D gene. CDR3 length: 11 residues. Germline V gives CDR1 DFQATT, CDR2 SNEGSKA (reference sequence). The germline V and J ends were trimmed by 0 bases and 5 bases, with 4 bases remaining between them. The CDR3 protein is CSAREMETQYF. The CDR3 DNA follows: TGCAGTGCTAGAGAGATGGAGACCCAGTACTTC.

V is TRBV14 and J is TRBJ2-7; D ambiguous. Germline assignment: CDR1 SGHDN and CDR2 FVKESK. The CDR3 sequence is 17 residues long. V was clipped by 0 bases and J by 0 bases, with 15 bases between them. Written as DNA, the CDR3 is TGTGCCAGCAGCCAAGATCACGGGCAGGCGGCCTCCTACGAGCAGTACTTC. It yields the protein CASSQDHGQAASYEQYF.

The chain combines TRBV6-1 with TRBJ2-7; 7 nucleotides match TRBD2. Germline V gene sequence: CDR1 MNHNS, CDR2 SASEGT. V dropped 5 bases and J dropped 5; count of bases not matched to a gene: 3. The CDR3 runs 12 residues. The CDR3 protein is CASSFSGNEQYV. DNA for the CDR3: TGTGCCAGCAGTTTCAGCGGGAACGAGCAGTACGTC.

This chain connects TRBV4-2 to TRBJ2-3; tentatively, D is TRBD1 or TRBD2 (7 bases each). The CDR3 is made up of 18 amino acids. Germline CDR1 reads LGHNA; CDR2 reads YNFKEQ. Deletions cut 3 bases from V and 3 bases from J, with 22 bases between. This CDR3 reads CASSHGLTGREGTDTQYF. The CDR3 DNA reads as TGTGCCAGCAGCCATGGCTTGACAGGGAGGGAGGGAACAGATACGCAGTATTTT.

V and J are TRBV6-6 and TRBJ2-7; no definite D call. The V end was cut by 4 bases, the J end by 0 bases, with 13 bases between. The CDR3 contains 15 residues. CDR1 is MNHNY and CDR2 is SVGAGI in the germline V gene (reference sequence). CDR3: CASSSSWASSYEQYV. The CDR3, as DNA: TGTGCCAGCAGTTCCTCGTGGGCTAGCTCCTACGAGCAGTACGTC.

V and J are TRBV7-2 and TRBJ2-1; 9 bases are a match to TRBD1. In germline, CDR1 is SGHTA, CDR2 FQGNSA. V lost 1 base, J lost 3 bases, and 4 bases stayed unmatched. The CDR3 consists of 16 residues. The CDR3 is CASSLGGQGLYNEQFF. The CDR3 bases are TGTGCCAGCAGCTTAGGGGGACAGGGTCTCTACAATGAGCAGTTCTTC.

The rearrangement uses TRBV28 and TRBJ1-2; tentative D call: TRBD1 (5 bases). Germline V gives CDR1 MDHEN, CDR2 SYDVKM. V was clipped by 7 bases and J by 4 bases, with 16 bases between them. The CDR3 is made up of 14 amino acids. The CDR3 DNA reads as TGTGCCAGCACCGACCCGGGGGACGTCTATGGCTACACCTTC. Its translation is CASTDPGDVYGYTF.

The chain couples TRBV5-5 to TRBJ2-2; TRBD2 is a possible D gene (5 bases). Looked up from germline, CDR1 is SGHKS and CDR2 is YYEKEE (reference sequence). The CDR3 has 16 amino acids. The V and J ends lost 0 bases and 4 bases respectively, with 13 bases between them. The CDR3 sequence is CASSLGAGRVTGELFF. In nucleotides, the CDR3 is TGTGCCAGCAGCTTGGGTGCCGGGCGGGTCACCGGGGAGCTGTTTTTT.

The genes are TRBV6-5 and TRBJ1-1, with D perhaps TRBD1 (6 bases). Between the trimmed V and J ends, which lost 9 bases and 5 bases, there was a span of 19 bases. The germline CDR1 and CDR2 sequences are MNHEY and SVGAGI. The CDR3 has 14 residues. This CDR3 is CASYDGVRGTEAFF. CDR3 bases: TGTGCCAGTTACGACGGGGTCAGGGGAACTGAAGCTTTCTTT.